The clone carrying this TCR beta chain was seen ten or more times. What it binds is unknown. This sample is drawn from a study of T-cell reconstitution after alpha-beta-depleted transplantation in children. Study results and limitations: Among T cells one year after transplant, newly produced cells accounted for most counts and diversity. By about two months after transplant, alpha-beta T cells reportedly arose from several hundred graft clones that had expanded.

V gave up 8 bases and J gave up 10 bases, with 18 bases separating them. The CDR3 loop spans 13 amino acids. Germline V gives CDR1 MNHEY, CDR2 SMNVEV (reference sequence). TCRbeta library preparation incorporated unique molecular identifiers. TCRdb itself ran the PCR reads through MiXCR, one entry per CDR3 protein. The repertoire consists of 500,000 to 650,000 distinct CDR3 sequences, with more than 9.5% occurring once and the leading ten covering approximately 14%. The TCR originated in a female patient aged 2-10 years who had a stem cell transplant for aplastic anemia, so the T cells may come from the graft donor. Source: PBMCs, mostly from graft donor cells, taken 180 days after TCRalphabeta/CD19-depleted stem cell transplant. This chain connects TRBV27 to TRBJ2-1; D may be TRBD1 or TRBD2 (5 bases each). The CDR3 reads CASSWGERREQFF. The DNA for the CDR3 is TGTGCCAGCTCCTGGGGCGAGCGGCGGGAGCAGTTCTTC.